A selection of T cell receptor beta chains follows, all from one sample in a study of graft-versus-host responses after intestinal transplantation. Assay used: immunoSEQ multiplex PCR; TCRdb lists only in-frame clones, some missing. The data contain about 30,000 clones, about 90% of them singletons. The sample consisted of PBMCs, taken about 460 days after intestinal transplantation. These receptors all come from a human patient who received an intestinal transplant, so some T cells may come from the graft donor. The CDR3 runs from the conserved cysteine through the conserved F or W. The D gene is left open where the match is weak. Clone size appears in some rows only: once, few, many, or a class for an expanded clone.

CDR3 length,J gene,V gene,clone size,D gene,CDR3 protein,CDR3 DNA
15,TRBJ2-2,TRBV5-1,NA,TRBD1,CASSYGDRDTGELFF,TGCGCCAGCAGCTATGGAGACAGGGACACCGGGGAGCTGTTTTTT
13,TRBJ2-7,TRBV19,NA,NA,CASSITPDYEQYF,TGTGCCAGTAGTATTACCCCGGACTACGAGCAGTACTTC
16,TRBJ2-7,TRBV4-3,NA,TRBD1,CASSQEMGTGGYEQYF,TGCGCCAGCAGCCAAGAAATGGGGACAGGGGGCTACGAGCAGTACTTC
15,TRBJ2-1,TRBV9,NA,NA,CASSDLQGDYNEQFF,TGTGCCAGCAGCGACCTACAGGGAGACTACAATGAGCAGTTCTTC
13,TRBJ2-3,TRBV6-6,NA,NA,CASTYRGSDTQYF,TGTGCCAGCACCTATCGTGGCTCAGATACGCAGTATTTT
14,TRBJ2-3,TRBV7-5,NA,NA,CARSFYRGTDTQYF,TGTGCCAGAAGCTTCTACAGGGGCACAGATACGCAGTATTTT
14,TRBJ1-1,TRBV4-3,few,NA,CASSQDLLGTEAFF,TGCGCCAGCAGCCAAGATCTCCTTGGGACTGAAGCTTTCTTT
13,TRBJ2-6,TRBV28,NA,NA,CASSPSGANVLTF,TGTGCCAGCAGTCCCTCTGGGGCCAACGTCCTGACTTTC
16,TRBJ2-3,TRBV29-1,NA,TRBD2,CSVDWRGGEARDTQYF,TGCAGCGTTGATTGGCGGGGGGGCGAAGCTCGGGATACGCAGTATTTT
16,TRBJ2-1,TRBV5-4,NA,TRBD1,CASTLGTGFSYNEQFF,TGTGCCAGCACCCTTGGGACAGGGTTCTCCTACAATGAGCAGTTCTTC